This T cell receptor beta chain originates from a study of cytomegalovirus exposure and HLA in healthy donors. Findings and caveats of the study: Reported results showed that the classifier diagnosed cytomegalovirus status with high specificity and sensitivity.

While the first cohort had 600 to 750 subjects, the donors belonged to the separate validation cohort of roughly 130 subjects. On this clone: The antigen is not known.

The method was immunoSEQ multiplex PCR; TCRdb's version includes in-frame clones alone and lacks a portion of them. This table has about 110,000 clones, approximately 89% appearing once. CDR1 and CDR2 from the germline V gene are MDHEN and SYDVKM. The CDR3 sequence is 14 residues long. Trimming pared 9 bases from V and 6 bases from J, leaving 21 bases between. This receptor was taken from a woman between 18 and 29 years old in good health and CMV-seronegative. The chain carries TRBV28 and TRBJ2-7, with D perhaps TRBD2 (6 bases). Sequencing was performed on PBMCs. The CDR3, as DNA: TGTGCCAGTGGATTGCGGGGAGCCCCCCTCGAGCAGTACTTC. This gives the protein CASGLRGAPLEQYF.